The 7 T cell receptor beta chains reported below all come from one sample, sequenced in a study of identical twins. TCRdb recomputed calls from the 5' RACE reads with MiXCR, one row per CDR3 protein. The data show 350,000 to 400,000 distinct CDR3 sequences, about 10% seen once. Sequencing was carried out using naive T cells sorted from blood. All receptors derive from a woman aged 45-60 years in good health.

The rearrangement uses TRBV18 and TRBJ2-3; D is perhaps TRBD1 (6 bases). The CDR3 covers 17 residues. The germline V and J ends were trimmed by 1 base and 2 bases, with 16 bases remaining between them. Germline V gene sequence: CDR1 KGHSH, CDR2 LQKENI. This CDR3 reads CASSPLPWTAITDTQYF. The CDR3 nucleotides read TGTGCCAGCTCACCACTCCCGTGGACAGCGATCACAGATACGCAGTATTTT.

The chain recombines TRBV3-1 with TRBJ2-7; D is possibly TRBD2 (5 bases). There are 16 residues in the CDR3. The V end lost 3 bases, the J end lost 0 bases, and 15 bases lay between the germline ends. Looked up from germline, CDR1 is LGHDT and CDR2 is YNNKEL (reference sequence). The chain's CDR3 is CASSHRVGGLSYEQYF. For the CDR3, the DNA is TGTGCCAGCAGCCATCGAGTAGGCGGACTCTCCTACGAGCAGTACTTC.

This chain uses TRBV18 with TRBJ2-1; a weak D match, TRBD2 (5 bases). V was trimmed by 2 bases and J by 4 bases, leaving 15 bases between them. The CDR3 has 16 residues. Germline values: CDR1 KGHSH, CDR2 LQKENI. CDR3 sequence (DNA): TGTGCCAGCTCACCAGGCCTAGCACCAAGTTACAATGAGCAGTTCTTC. Residues: CASSPGLAPSYNEQFF.

This clonotype was observed at least ten times. The chain uses TRBV24-1 and TRBJ2-1; 14 bases align to TRBD2. CDR1 KGHDR and CDR2 SFDVKD come from the germline V gene. Trimming took 4 bases from V and 9 from J; bases not matched to a gene: 13. This CDR3 is 18 amino acids long. CDR3 sequence reads: CATSDPAGTSGSWVEQFF. The CDR3 region has the DNA TGTGCCACCAGTGACCCTGCTGGGACTAGCGGGAGTTGGGTTGAGCAGTTCTTC.

This clonotype occurred a few times. This chain links TRBV20-1 with TRBJ2-1; TRBD2 matches 8 bases. The CDR3 sequence is 14 residues long. The junction had 12 bases not matched to a gene; V was cut back by 7 bases and J by 7 bases. Germline V CDR1 and CDR2: DFQATT, SNEGSKA (reference sequence). CDR3 nucleotides: TGCAGTGTGGACGGGAGGGCCTTGTCTAATGAGCAGTTCTTC. Translation: CSVDGRALSNEQFF.

V usage is TRBV6-2 or TRBV6-3 and J usage is TRBJ1-5; D is unresolved. Germline-derived CDR1 and CDR2 are MNHEY and SVGEGT. V was shortened by 6 bases and J by 4 bases, with 10 bases between the two germline ends. The CDR3 is 13 amino acids. The CDR3 DNA follows: TGTGCCAGCAGAGCGGACGTAAATCAGCCCCAGCATTTT. It encodes CASRADVNQPQHF.

This clonotype was seen more than once but under ten times. The V and J genes are TRBV21-1 and TRBJ2-1; no DNA check was done on the table's D call, TRBD1. TRBV21-1 is a recognized pseudogene. CDR3 length: 18 residues. CDR3 sequence reads: CASSKGGGGVFSYNEQFF. The CDR3, as DNA: TGTGCCAGCAGCAAAGGGGGCGGGGGAGTTTTCTCCTACAATGAGCAGTTCTTC.